This T cell receptor (beta chain) was captured by sequencing in a study of control samples from healthy donors and cancer patients. Method: immunoSEQ multiplex PCR; TCRdb's copy keeps in-frame clones and lacks some. Of some 11,000 clones listed, approximately 94% are singletons. Trimming removed 1 base from V and 2 bases from J, with 8 bases in between. This CDR3 is 14 amino acids long. The germline V gene encodes CDR1 KGHDR and CDR2 SFDVKD. The chain carries TRBV24-1 and TRBJ2-7; D gene ambiguous. The material sequenced was PBMCs. The receptor comes from a man between 65 and 80 years old with head and neck cancer. The CDR3 coding sequence is TGTGCCACCAGTGATTTAACCGTCCCCTACGAGCAGTACTTC. This sequence encodes CATSDLTVPYEQYF.